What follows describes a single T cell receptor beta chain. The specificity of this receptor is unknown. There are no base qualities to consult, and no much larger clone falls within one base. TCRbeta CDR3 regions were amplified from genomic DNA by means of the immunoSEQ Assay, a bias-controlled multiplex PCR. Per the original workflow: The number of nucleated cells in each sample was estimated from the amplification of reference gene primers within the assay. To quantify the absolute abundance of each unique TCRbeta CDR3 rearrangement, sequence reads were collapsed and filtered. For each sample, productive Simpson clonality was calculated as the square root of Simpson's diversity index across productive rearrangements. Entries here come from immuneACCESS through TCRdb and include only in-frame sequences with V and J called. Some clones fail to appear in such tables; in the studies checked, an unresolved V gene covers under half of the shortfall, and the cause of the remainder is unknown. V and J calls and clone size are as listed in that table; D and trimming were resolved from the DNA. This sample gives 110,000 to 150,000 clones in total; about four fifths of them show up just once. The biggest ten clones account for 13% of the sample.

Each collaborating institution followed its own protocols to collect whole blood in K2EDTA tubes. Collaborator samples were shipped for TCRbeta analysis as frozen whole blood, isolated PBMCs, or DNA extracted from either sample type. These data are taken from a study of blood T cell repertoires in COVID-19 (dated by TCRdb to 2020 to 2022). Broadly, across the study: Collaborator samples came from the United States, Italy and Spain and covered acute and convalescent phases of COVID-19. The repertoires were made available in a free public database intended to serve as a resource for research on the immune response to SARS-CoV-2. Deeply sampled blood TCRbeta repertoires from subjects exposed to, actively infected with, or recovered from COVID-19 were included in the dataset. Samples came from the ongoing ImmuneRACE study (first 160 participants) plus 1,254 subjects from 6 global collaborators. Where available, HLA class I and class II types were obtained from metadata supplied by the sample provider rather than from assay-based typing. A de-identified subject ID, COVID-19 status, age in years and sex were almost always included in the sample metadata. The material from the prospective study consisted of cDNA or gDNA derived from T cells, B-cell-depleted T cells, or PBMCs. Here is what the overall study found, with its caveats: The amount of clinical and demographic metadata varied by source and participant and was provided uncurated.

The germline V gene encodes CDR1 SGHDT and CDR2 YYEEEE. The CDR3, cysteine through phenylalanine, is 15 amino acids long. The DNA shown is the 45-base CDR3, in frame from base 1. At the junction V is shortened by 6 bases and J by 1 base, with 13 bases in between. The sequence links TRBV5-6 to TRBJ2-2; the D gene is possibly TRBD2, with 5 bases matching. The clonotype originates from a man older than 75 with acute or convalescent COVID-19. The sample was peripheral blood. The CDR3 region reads CASTAAGRNTGELFF. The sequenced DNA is TGTGCCAGCACCGCGGCGGGCAGGAACACCGGGGAGCTGTTTTTT.